This T cell receptor beta chain was sequenced during a study of blood T cell repertoires in COVID-19. Method: immunoSEQ multiplex PCR; TCRdb's copy keeps in-frame clones and lacks some. The repertoire consists of about 260,000 clones, with approximately 82% occurring once and the leading ten covering around 1.9%. This CDR3 comprises 15 residues. CDR1 and CDR2 from the germline V gene are SNHLY and FYNNEI. V lost 9 bases to trimming and J lost 1 base; unmatched junction nucleotides: 11. Material for sequencing was peripheral blood. The sequence came from a woman older than 75 with acute or convalescent COVID-19. The V call is TRBV2, the J call TRBJ1-2; 7 nucleotides line up with TRBD1. CDR3 region: CARIPGTDLNYGYTF. The DNA of the CDR3 is TGTGCCAGGATACCCGGGACAGACCTTAACTATGGCTACACCTTC. Looking up the rest from reference TRBV2 and TRBJ1-2 gives the full variable domain: EPEVTQTPSHQVTQMGQEVILRCVPISNHLYFYWYRQILGQKVEFLVSFYNNEISEKSEIFDDQFSVERPDGSNFTLKIRSTKLEDSAMYFCARIPGTDLNYGYTFGSGTRLTVV.